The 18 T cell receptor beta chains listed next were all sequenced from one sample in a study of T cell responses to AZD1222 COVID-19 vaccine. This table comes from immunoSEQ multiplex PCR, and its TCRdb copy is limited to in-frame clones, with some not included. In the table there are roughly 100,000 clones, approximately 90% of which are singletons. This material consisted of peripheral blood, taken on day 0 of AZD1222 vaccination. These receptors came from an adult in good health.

CDR3 sequence: CASSDDSGSGTDTQYF. The DNA for the CDR3 is TGTGCCAGCAGTGACGATAGCGGGAGCGGCACAGATACGCAGTATTTT. The chain couples TRBV28 to TRBJ2-3, with 9 bases identical to TRBD2. Germline CDR1 is MDHEN and CDR2 is SYDVKM. Germline trimming cut 5 bases from V and 1 base from J; bases unmatched to any gene: 7. The CDR3 contains 16 residues.

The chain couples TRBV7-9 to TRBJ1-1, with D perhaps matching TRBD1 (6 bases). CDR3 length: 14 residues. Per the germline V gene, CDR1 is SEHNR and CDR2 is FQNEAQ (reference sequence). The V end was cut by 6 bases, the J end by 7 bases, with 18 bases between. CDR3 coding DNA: TGTGCCAGCAGTAATAGGGGGTCCAATATTGAAGCTTTCTTT. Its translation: CASSNRGSNIEAFF.

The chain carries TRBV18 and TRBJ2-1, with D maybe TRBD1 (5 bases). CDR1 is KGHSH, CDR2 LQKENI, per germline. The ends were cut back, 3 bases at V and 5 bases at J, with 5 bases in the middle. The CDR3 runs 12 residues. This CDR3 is CASSPDNNEQFF. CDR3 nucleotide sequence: TGTGCCAGCTCACCGGACAACAATGAGCAGTTCTTC.

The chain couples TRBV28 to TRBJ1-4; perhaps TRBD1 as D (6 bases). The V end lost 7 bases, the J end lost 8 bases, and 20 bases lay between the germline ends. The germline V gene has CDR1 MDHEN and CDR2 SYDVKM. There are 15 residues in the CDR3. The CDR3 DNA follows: TGTGCCAGCACCTTAAAGGGGGGGTTCCGGGAAAAACTGTTTTTT. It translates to CASTLKGGFREKLFF.

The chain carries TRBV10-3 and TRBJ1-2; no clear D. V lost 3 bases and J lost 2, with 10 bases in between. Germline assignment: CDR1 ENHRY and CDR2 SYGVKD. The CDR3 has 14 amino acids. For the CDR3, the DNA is TGTGCCATCAGTGACCCGACTGAGAACTATGGCTACACCTTC. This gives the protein CAISDPTENYGYTF.

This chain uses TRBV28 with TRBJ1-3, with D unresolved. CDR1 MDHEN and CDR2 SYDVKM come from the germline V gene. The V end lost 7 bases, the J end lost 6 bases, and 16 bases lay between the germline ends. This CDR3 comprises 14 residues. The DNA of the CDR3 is TGTGCCAGCACCCCCTCGTCCACAACAAACACCATATATTTT. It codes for CASTPSSTTNTIYF.

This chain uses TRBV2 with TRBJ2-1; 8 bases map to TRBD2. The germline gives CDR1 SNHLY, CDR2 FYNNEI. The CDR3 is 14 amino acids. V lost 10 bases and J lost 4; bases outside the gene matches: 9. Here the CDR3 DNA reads TGTGCCACCCCCAGTCGGGAGGGATACAATGAGCAGTTCTTC. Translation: CATPSREGYNEQFF.

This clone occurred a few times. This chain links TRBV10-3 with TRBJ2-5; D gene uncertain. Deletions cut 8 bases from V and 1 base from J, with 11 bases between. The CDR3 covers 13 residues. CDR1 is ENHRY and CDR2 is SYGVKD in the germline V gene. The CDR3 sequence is CAIGANSQETQYF. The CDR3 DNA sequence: TGTGCCATCGGAGCGAACTCCCAAGAGACCCAGTACTTC.

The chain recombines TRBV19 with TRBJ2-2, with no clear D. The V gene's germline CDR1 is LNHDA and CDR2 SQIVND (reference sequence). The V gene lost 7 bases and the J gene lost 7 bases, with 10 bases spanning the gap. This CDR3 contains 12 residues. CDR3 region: CASKQIVGELFF. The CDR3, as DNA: TGTGCCAGTAAACAGATCGTCGGGGAGCTGTTTTTT.

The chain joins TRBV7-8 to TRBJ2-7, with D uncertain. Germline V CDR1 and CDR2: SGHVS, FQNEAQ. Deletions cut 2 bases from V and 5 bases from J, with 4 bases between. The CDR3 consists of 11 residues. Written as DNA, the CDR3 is TGTGCCAGCAGCTTAATGAACGAGCAGTACTTC. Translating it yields CASSLMNEQYF.

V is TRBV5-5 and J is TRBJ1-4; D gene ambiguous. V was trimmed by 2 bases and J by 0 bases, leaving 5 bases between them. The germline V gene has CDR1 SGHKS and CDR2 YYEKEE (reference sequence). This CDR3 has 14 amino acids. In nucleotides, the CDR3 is TGTGCCAGCAGCTTATATGCAACTAATGAAAAACTGTTTTTT. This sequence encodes CASSLYATNEKLFF. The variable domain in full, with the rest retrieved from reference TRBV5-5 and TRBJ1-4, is DAGVTQSPTHLIKTRGQQVTLRCSPISGHKSVSWYQQVLGQGPQFIFQYYEKEERGRGNFPDRFSARQFPNYSSELNVNALLLGDSALYLCASSLYATNEKLFFGSGTQLSVL.

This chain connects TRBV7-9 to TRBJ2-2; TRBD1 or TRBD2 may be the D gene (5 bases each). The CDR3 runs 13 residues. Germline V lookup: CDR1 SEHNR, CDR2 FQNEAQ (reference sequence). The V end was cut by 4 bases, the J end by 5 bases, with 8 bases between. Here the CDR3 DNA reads TGTGCCAGCAGCTGGGGGAGAACCGGGGAGCTGTTTTTT. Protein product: CASSWGRTGELFF.

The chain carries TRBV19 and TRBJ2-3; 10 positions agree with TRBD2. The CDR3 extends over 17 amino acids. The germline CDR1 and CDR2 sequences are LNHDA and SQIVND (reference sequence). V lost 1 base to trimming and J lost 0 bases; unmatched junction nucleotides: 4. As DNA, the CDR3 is TGTGCCAGTAGTATAGCGACTAGCGGGCCTAGCACAGATACGCAGTATTTT. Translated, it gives CASSIATSGPSTDTQYF. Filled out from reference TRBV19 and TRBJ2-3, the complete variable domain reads DGGITQSPKYLFRKEGQNVTLSCEQNLNHDAMYWYRQDPGQGLRLIYYSQIVNDFQKGDIAEGYSVSREKKESFPLTVTSAQKNPTAFYLCASSIATSGPSTDTQYFGPGTRLTVL.

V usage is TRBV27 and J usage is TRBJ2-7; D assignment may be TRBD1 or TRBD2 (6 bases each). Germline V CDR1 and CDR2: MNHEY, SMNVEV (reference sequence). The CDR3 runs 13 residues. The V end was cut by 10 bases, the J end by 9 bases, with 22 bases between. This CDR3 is CATRGLSAMVQYF. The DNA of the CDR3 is TGTGCCACCCGGGGGCTGTCCGCTATGGTGCAGTACTTC.

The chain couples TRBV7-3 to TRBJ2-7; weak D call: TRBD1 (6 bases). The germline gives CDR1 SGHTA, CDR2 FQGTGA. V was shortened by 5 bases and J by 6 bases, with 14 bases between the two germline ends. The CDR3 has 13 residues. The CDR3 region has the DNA TGTGCCAGCAGCAAAAGACAGGATAGCGAGCAGTACTTC. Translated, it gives CASSKRQDSEQYF.

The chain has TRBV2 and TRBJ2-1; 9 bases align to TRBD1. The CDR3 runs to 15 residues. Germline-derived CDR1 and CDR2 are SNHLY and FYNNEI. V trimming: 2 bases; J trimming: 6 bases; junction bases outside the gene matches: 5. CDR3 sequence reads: CASSEYGQGSNEQFF. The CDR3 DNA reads TGTGCCAGCAGTGAATACGGACAGGGGTCCAATGAGCAGTTCTTC.

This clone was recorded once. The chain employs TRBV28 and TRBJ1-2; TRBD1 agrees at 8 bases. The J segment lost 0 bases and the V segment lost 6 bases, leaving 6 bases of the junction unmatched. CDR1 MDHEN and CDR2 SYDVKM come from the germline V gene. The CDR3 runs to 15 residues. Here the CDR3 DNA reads TGTGCCAGCAGGGAAGGGGGACAGGCTAACTATGGCTACACCTTC. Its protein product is CASREGGQANYGYTF.

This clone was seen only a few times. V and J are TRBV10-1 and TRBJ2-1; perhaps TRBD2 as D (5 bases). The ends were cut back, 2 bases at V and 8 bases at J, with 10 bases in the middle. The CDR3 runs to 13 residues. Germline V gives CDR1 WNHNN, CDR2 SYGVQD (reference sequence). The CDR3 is CASSEGGRDEQFF. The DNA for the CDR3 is TGCGCCAGCAGTGAGGGCGGGCGCGATGAGCAGTTCTTC.